This entry concerns a single TCR beta chain. The target antigen is unknown. The same CDR3 also results from other DNA sequences found in this sample. The data originate from a study of T cell responses to AZD1222 COVID-19 vaccine. General study points: Spike was spanned by vaccine-associated CD4 TCRs, which were dominant at 160-218 and 743-854. Researchers took repertoire samples only after the peak T cell response had come.

The CDR3 sequence is 15 residues long. Trimming stripped 0 bases from V and 4 bases from J, with 14 bases between. CDR1 and CDR2 from the germline V gene are SGDLS and YYNGEE. Libraries were prepared by immunoSEQ multiplex PCR; TCRdb keeps only in-frame clonotypes and omits some of them. The sample holds roughly 130,000 clones, roughly 84% seen once. The sequencing used peripheral blood, collected on day 0 of AZD1222 vaccination. The clonotype originates from an adult in good health. The chain links TRBV9 to TRBJ2-7; D is possibly TRBD2 (7 bases). The CDR3 DNA follows: TGTGCCAGCAGCGTAGGTCGAGGGGGGGCGTACGAGCAGTACTTC. The encoded protein is CASSVGRGGAYEQYF.